These 3 T cell receptor beta chains share one sample of origin, sequenced in a study of blood T cell repertoires in COVID-19. Assay used: immunoSEQ multiplex PCR; TCRdb lists only in-frame clones, some missing. The table records tens of thousands of clones, approximately 90% of them present only once. The source material was peripheral blood. The receptors shown here come from a man between 65 and 85 years old with active or convalescent COVID-19.

V usage is TRBV6-5 and J usage is TRBJ1-2; 7 positions match TRBD1. The germline V gene encodes CDR1 MNHEY and CDR2 SVGAGI. V gave up 6 bases and J gave up 2 bases; unmatched junction bases: 3. The CDR3 has 13 amino acids. This chain's CDR3 is CASSVTGNYGYTF. DNA of the CDR3: TGTGCCAGCAGCGTGACAGGGAACTATGGCTACACCTTC.

V usage is TRBV5-1 and J usage is TRBJ2-7, with 9 bases that match TRBD1. The germline V gene encodes CDR1 SGHRS and CDR2 YFSETQ. The CDR3 is made up of 15 amino acids. J lost 5 bases, V lost 1 base, and 7 bases had no gene match. The CDR3 nucleotides are TGCGCCAGCAGCTTGCTCGGGGACAGGGTGAACGAGCAGTACTTC. Its protein product is CASSLLGDRVNEQYF. The whole variable domain, remainder taken from reference TRBV5-1 and TRBJ2-7, is KAGVTQTPRYLIKTRGQQVTLSCSPISGHRSVSWYQQTPGQGLQFLFEYFSETQRNKGNFPGRFSGRQFSNSRSEMNVSTLELGDSALYLCASSLLGDRVNEQYFGPGTRLTVT.

This chain links TRBV7-9 with TRBJ1-1; 7 positions agree with TRBD1. Per germline, CDR1 SEHNR and CDR2 FQNEAQ (reference sequence). Losses at the gene ends were 2 bases for V and 7 bases for J; bases not matched to a gene: 13. CDR3 size: 16 residues. The chain's CDR3 is CASSLLLGAGDSEAFF. The DNA of the CDR3 is TGTGCCAGCAGCTTACTTCTGGGGGCCGGGGACAGTGAAGCTTTCTTT. Filled out from reference TRBV7-9 and TRBJ1-1, the complete variable domain reads DTGVSQNPRHKITKRGQNVTFRCDPISEHNRLYWYRQTLGQGPEFLTYFQNEAQLEKSRLLSDRFSAERPKGSFSTLEIQRTEQGDSAMYLCASSLLLGAGDSEAFFGQGTRLTVV.